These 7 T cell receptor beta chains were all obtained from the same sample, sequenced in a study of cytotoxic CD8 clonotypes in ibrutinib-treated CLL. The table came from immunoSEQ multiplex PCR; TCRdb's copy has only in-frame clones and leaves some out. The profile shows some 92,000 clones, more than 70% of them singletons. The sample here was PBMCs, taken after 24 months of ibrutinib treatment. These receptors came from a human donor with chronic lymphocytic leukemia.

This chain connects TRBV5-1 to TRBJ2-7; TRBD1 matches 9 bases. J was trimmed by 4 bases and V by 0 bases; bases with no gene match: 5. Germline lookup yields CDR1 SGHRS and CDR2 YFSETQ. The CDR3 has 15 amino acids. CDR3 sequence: CASSLGDRVGYEQYF. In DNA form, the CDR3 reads TGCGCCAGCAGCTTGGGGGACAGGGTAGGGTACGAGCAGTACTTC. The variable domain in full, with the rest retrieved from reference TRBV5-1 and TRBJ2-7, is KAGVTQTPRYLIKTRGQQVTLSCSPISGHRSVSWYQQTPGQGLQFLFEYFSETQRNKGNFPGRFSGRQFSNSRSEMNVSTLELGDSALYLCASSLGDRVGYEQYFGPGTRLTVT.

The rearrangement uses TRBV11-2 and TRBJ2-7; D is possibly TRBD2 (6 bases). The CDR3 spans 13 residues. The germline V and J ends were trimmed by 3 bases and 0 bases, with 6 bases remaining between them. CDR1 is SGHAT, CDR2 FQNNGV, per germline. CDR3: CASSFGSSYEQYF. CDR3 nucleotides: TGTGCCAGCAGCTTCGGGAGCTCCTACGAGCAGTACTTC.

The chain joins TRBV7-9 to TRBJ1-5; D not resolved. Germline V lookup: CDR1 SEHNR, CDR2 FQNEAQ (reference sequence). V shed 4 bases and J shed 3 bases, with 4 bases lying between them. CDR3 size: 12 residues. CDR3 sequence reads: CASSSANQPQHF. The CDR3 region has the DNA TGTGCCAGCAGCTCAGCCAATCAGCCCCAGCATTTT.

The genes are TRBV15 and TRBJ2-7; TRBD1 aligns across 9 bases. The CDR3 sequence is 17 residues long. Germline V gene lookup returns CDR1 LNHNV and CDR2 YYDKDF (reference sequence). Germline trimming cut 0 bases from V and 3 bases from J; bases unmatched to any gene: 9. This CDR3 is CATSRDRRDRANYEQYF. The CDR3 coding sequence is TGTGCCACCAGCAGAGATAGGAGGGACAGGGCGAACTACGAGCAGTACTTC.

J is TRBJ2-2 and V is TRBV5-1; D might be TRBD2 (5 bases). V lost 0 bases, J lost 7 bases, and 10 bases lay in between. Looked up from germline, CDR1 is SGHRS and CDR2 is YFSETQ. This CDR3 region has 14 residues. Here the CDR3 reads CASSLGVEGGELFF. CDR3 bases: TGCGCCAGCAGCTTGGGCGTCGAGGGCGGGGAGCTGTTTTTT.

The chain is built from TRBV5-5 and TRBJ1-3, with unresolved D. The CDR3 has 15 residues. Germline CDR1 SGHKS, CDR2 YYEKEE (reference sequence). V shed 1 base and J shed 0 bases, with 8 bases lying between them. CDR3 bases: TGTGCCAGCAGCTTGAGCAGTCTCTCTGGAAACACCATATATTTT. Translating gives CASSLSSLSGNTIYF.

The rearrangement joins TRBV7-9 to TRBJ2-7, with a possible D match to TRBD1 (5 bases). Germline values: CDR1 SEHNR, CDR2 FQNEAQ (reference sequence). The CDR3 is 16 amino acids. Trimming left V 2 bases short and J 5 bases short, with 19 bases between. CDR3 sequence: CASSLSRVRVYDEQYF. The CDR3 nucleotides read TGTGCCAGCAGCTTATCGAGAGTCAGGGTTTATGACGAGCAGTACTTC.